This T cell receptor (beta chain) is from a study of blood T cell repertoires in COVID-19. Study summary: Sites across the United States, Italy and Spain contributed samples from acute and convalescent COVID-19. Sample material is recorded as cDNA or gDNA derived from T cells, B-cell-depleted T cells, or PBMCs.

The CDR3 contains 13 residues. V was shortened by 10 bases and J by 1 base, with 13 bases between the two germline ends. CDR1 and CDR2 (germline): MNHEY, SMNVEV (reference sequence). As originally analysed: Amplification of reference gene primers provided the estimated nucleated cell counts. Only in-frame clones appear in the TCRdb table, and some are missing; sequencing was by immunoSEQ multiplex PCR. Clone size and V and J calls were adopted from that table, with D and trimming inferred from the DNA. The sample contains about 130,000 clones, about 90% of which appear only once. The V gene is TRBV27, the J gene TRBJ1-1, with unresolved D. The sequenced material came from peripheral blood. The TCR sequence derives from a woman aged 60 to 75 with acute or convalescent COVID-19. CDR3 in DNA: TGTGCCACCTCCACCAGGCGGAACACTGAAGCTTTCTTT. This translates into CATSTRRNTEAFF.